These 9 T cell receptor beta chains share one sample of origin, sequenced in a study of T-cell memory formation after mild COVID-19. TCRdb re-analysed the 5' RACE reads in MiXCR, keeping a single row per CDR3 protein. The sample has about 560,000 distinct CDR3 sequences; about 20% are singletons. Sequenced material: PBMCs or a T cell subset sorted from them (not recorded which). All receptors derive from an adult woman who had mild COVID-19 (a few samples of this study predate the infection). Cell type and time point are not known.

The gene calls are TRBV7-9 and TRBJ1-1, with unresolved D. Deletions cut 4 bases from V and 3 bases from J, with 9 bases between. The CDR3 length is 13 residues. CDR1 is SEHNR, CDR2 FQNEAQ, per germline (reference sequence). The CDR3 is CASSSSEYTEAFF. DNA for the CDR3: TGTGCCAGCAGCTCATCGGAGTACACTGAAGCTTTCTTT.

This clonotype was detected only a few times. At one end the junction does not follow the germline gene, possibly because of a read error. The V call is TRBV11-2, the J call TRBJ1-1, with TRBD1 as a possible D gene (6 bases). The germline CDR1 and CDR2 sequences are SGHAT and FQNNGV. The CDR3 runs to 16 residues. The CDR3 protein is CASSLAKGGRNTEAFF. The CDR3 DNA reads as TGTGCCAGCAGTTTAGCCAAGGGGGGGAGGAACACTGAAGCTTTCTTT.

This clonotype was picked up a small number of times. This rearrangement joins TRBV5-1 to TRBJ2-3, with 9 bases identical to TRBD1. The CDR3 consists of 14 residues. V lost 6 bases to trimming and J lost 2 bases; unmatched junction nucleotides: 4. The germline V gene has CDR1 SGHRS and CDR2 YFSETQ. In DNA form, the CDR3 reads TGCGCCAGCAAAGGGACAGGGATCACAGATACGCAGTATTTT. It codes for CASKGTGITDTQYF.

This sequence joins TRBV20-1 and TRBJ2-1, with 11 bases that match TRBD2. CDR1 is DFQATT and CDR2 is SNEGSKA in the germline V gene (reference sequence). V was pared by 1 base and J by 7 bases, with 6 bases of the junction left unmatched. The CDR3 is 15 amino acids. The CDR3 DNA is TGCAGTGCTAGAGGTGATAGCGGGAGGGGGAATGAGCAGTTCTTC. Amino acid sequence: CSARGDSGRGNEQFF.

This chain joins TRBV2 and TRBJ2-7; no firm D call. The CDR3 is made up of 11 amino acids. Germline CDR1 is SNHLY and CDR2 is FYNNEI. Trimming removed 5 bases at V and 5 bases at J, with 7 bases between. CDR3 sequence reads: CASSKGNEQYF. The CDR3 DNA reads TGTGCCAGCAGTAAAGGTAACGAGCAGTACTTC.

The CDR3 loop reads CASSRGGPLSDTQYF. DNA of the CDR3: TGTGCCAGCAGCCGGGGAGGGCCGCTATCAGATACGCAGTATTTT. This rearrangement joins TRBV7-6 to TRBJ2-3; TRBD2 matches 7 bases. Germline V gene data show CDR1 as SGHVS and CDR2 as FNYEAQ. V lost 5 bases to trimming and J lost 4 bases; unmatched junction nucleotides: 9. This CDR3 is 15 amino acids long.

This clonotype has a handful of counts. V usage is TRBV3-1 and J usage is TRBJ1-5; 8 bases fit TRBD1. This CDR3 region has 13 residues. The V gene end was trimmed by 3 bases and the J gene end by 12 bases; junction bases not matched to a gene: 7. The V gene's germline CDR1 is LGHDT and CDR2 YNNKEL (reference sequence). The CDR3 here is CASSQRTGLLQHF. CDR3 bases: TGTGCCAGCAGCCAGCGGACAGGGTTGCTCCAGCATTTT.

V is TRBV7-9 and J is TRBJ2-1, with D perhaps TRBD1 (5 bases). Germline CDR1 is SEHNR and CDR2 is FQNEAQ (reference sequence). Trimming cost V 2 bases and J 4 bases, with 12 bases left between them. CDR3 size: 15 residues. The CDR3 DNA sequence: TGTGCCAGCAGCTTAAAACAGGTGGCTTACAATGAGCAGTTCTTC. It encodes CASSLKQVAYNEQFF. Using reference TRBV7-9 and TRBJ2-1 for the parts outside the CDR3, the full variable domain is DTGVSQNPRHKITKRGQNVTFRCDPISEHNRLYWYRQTLGQGPEFLTYFQNEAQLEKSRLLSDRFSAERPKGSFSTLEIQRTEQGDSAMYLCASSLKQVAYNEQFFGPGTRLTVL.

The chain employs TRBV5-4 and TRBJ1-2, with TRBD1 identical over 11 bases. The V segment lost 0 bases and the J segment 8 bases; nucleotides outside the gene matches: 3. There are 14 residues in the CDR3. Germline V gene sequence: CDR1 SGHNT, CDR2 YYREEE (reference sequence). The CDR3 DNA reads TGTGCCAGCAGCTTGGAGGACAGGGGGCTGGGCTACACCTTC. Amino acid sequence: CASSLEDRGLGYTF. Supplemented by reference TRBV5-4 and TRBJ1-2, the full variable domain reads ETGVTQSPTHLIKTRGQQVTLRCSSQSGHNTVSWYQQALGQGPQFIFQYYREEENGRGNFPPRFSGLQFPNYSSELNVNALELDDSALYLCASSLEDRGLGYTFGSGTRLTVV.